The 10 T cell receptor beta chains in this list originate from one sample, sequenced in a study of regulatory T cells in long-lasting Graves disease (dated by TCRdb to the early 2020s). Library method: multiplex PCR. The reads were generated on an Illumina HiSeq 4000. TCR beta libraries were built with iRepertoire HTBI primers and Arm-PCR amplification of CDR3 regions. In-frame beta chains were kept once TCRdb had trimmed the public reads at Q25 with fastp and called clones with MiXCR. CDR3 protein duplicates are merged, each entry listing the most common genes and DNA. Present in this sample are about 440,000 distinct CDR3 sequences, less than 20% of which were seen just once. In total, the top ten clones hold about 10% of the sample. The time point label, as the study defines it: newly diagnosed GD, antithyroid drugs for less than 3 months. For both TCR sequencing and RNA sequencing, RNA was extracted from PBMCs using TRIzol.

These data also featured in a second study, about T cells in Graves' hyperthyroidism and ophthalmopathy.

The input for sequencing was peripheral blood mononuclear cells (PBMCs), taken at new diagnosis, from a patient treated with antithyroid drugs. These receptors were obtained from a woman under 40 with Graves disease. Donor details come from another sample of the same person, matched by shared clones.

This clonotype was seen repeatedly, ten times or more. This rearrangement joins TRBV2 to TRBJ2-7; D remains ambiguous. The V end lost 6 bases, the J end lost 3 bases, and 15 bases lay between the germline ends. The CDR3 runs 14 residues. Germline values: CDR1 SNHLY, CDR2 FYNNEI. The CDR3 region has the DNA TGTGCCAGCAGATTTCAAAACCGCTACTACGAGCAGTACTTC. Amino acid sequence: CASRFQNRYYEQYF.

V and J are TRBV6-5 and TRBJ1-1; D is possibly TRBD1 (5 bases). With 6 bases removed from V and 10 bases from J, the gap between germline ends came to 18 bases. The CDR3 loop spans 13 amino acids. Germline CDR1 MNHEY, CDR2 SVGAGI. This CDR3 reads CASSYPGGWGAFF. DNA of the CDR3: TGTGCCAGCAGCTACCCGGGGGGATGGGGAGCTTTCTTT.

This clonotype was observed many times. The chain joins TRBV20-1 to TRBJ2-7, with D possibly being TRBD1 (6 bases). CDR3 length: 16 amino acids. V dropped 6 bases and J dropped 0 bases, with 21 bases sitting between them. Germline lookup yields CDR1 DFQATT and CDR2 SNEGSKA (reference sequence). For the CDR3, the DNA is TGCAGTGCCCCGACAACCCCGGGACAATACTCCTACGAGCAGTACTTC. This sequence encodes CSAPTTPGQYSYEQYF.

This clonotype was counted ten times or more. The V gene is TRBV30, the J gene TRBJ1-3; D ambiguous. V was shortened by 0 bases and J by 0 bases, with 12 bases between the two germline ends. Germline CDR1 reads GTSNPN; CDR2 reads SVGIG (reference sequence). The CDR3 runs to 16 residues. CDR3 nucleotides: TGTGCCTGGAGTGTCGGGATCCGGATCTCTGGAAACACCATATATTTT. It translates to CAWSVGIRISGNTIYF.

This chain connects TRBV12-3 or TRBV12-4 to TRBJ2-7; 10 nucleotides match TRBD2. The CDR3 has 14 amino acids. V was pared by 8 bases and J by 5 bases, with 9 bases of the junction left unmatched. The DNA for the CDR3 is TGTGCCAGCGAGGCTAGCGGGAGTCGCGACGAGCAGTACTTC. Its protein product is CASEASGSRDEQYF.

As to this clonotype: This may stem from a read error, because a much larger clone lies one nucleotide away. CDR3 sequence: CASSFQGQVREQFF. CDR3 sequence (DNA): TGTGCCAGCAGTTTTCAGGGGCAGGTACGCGAGCAGTTCTTC. V gene TRBV12-3 or TRBV12-4 combines with J gene TRBJ2-1; a weak D match, TRBD1 (6 bases). V shed 3 bases and J shed 10 bases, with 16 bases lying between them. The CDR3 covers 14 residues.

This clonotype occurred many times. The rearrangement uses TRBV20-1 and TRBJ2-1; D might be TRBD2 (6 bases). The CDR3 consists of 15 residues. The V end was cut by 3 bases, the J end by 7 bases, with 19 bases between. In germline, CDR1 is DFQATT, CDR2 SNEGSKA (reference sequence). CDR3 nucleotide sequence: TGCAGTGCTAGGGCCCTGGGACTTCGACTAAATGAGCAGTTCTTC. It translates to CSARALGLRLNEQFF.

The J gene is TRBJ2-1, the V gene TRBV20-1; TRBD2 matches at 9 bases. V lost 5 bases, J lost 4 bases, and 9 bases stayed unmatched. The CDR3 runs 15 residues. Germline V gene lookup returns CDR1 DFQATT and CDR2 SNEGSKA (reference sequence). CDR3 nucleotides: TGCAGTGCTTGGGGTCGGACTAGCGCATACAATGAGCAGTTCTTC. Encoded protein: CSAWGRTSAYNEQFF.

This clonotype has ten or more counts. This sequence joins TRBV27 and TRBJ2-5; either TRBD1 or TRBD2 may supply D (5 bases each). The CDR3 is 16 residues long. Germline assignment: CDR1 MNHEY and CDR2 SMNVEV (reference sequence). V was shortened by 5 bases and J by 1 base, with 17 bases between the two germline ends. CDR3 DNA: TGTGCCAGCAGTGAGGGGTTCGGGATGGTCCAAGAGACCCAGTACTTC. The encoded protein is CASSEGFGMVQETQYF.

This clonotype occurred many times. The V and J genes are TRBV7-9 and TRBJ2-7, with D possibly TRBD1 on 6 matching bases. V was pared by 3 bases and J by 5 bases, with 14 bases between. CDR1 is SEHNR, CDR2 FQNEAQ, per germline (reference sequence). The CDR3 spans 14 residues. CDR3 DNA sequence: TGTGCCAGCAGCTTCTCAGGGGCTGCGGACGAGCAGTACTTC. As protein: CASSFSGAADEQYF.